These 7 T cell receptor beta chains originate from one sample sequenced in a study of beta chain features in type 1 diabetes. The antigens for these receptors are not known. The authors reverse transcribed all of the isolated RNA, so sequencing captured expressed TCRB transcripts. Profiled with immunoSEQ multiplex PCR; TCRdb holds only in-frame clones, not every one. The repertoire holds more than 300,000 clones, with 9.6% as singletons. Study-wide points: Moderately but significantly shorter TCRB CDR3s were found in Type 1 diabetes patients in all four CD4+ subsets.

The specimen was central memory CD4+ T cells from blood. Source of these receptors: a man in his thirties or forties with type 1 diabetes.

A few counts support this clone. This rearrangement joins TRBV6-1 to TRBJ1-1, with D possibly being TRBD1 (5 bases). Trimming took 4 bases from V and 4 from J, leaving 16 bases between them. CDR1 MNHNS and CDR2 SASEGT come from the germline V gene. The CDR3 covers 15 residues. CDR3: CASSVNLVGGTEAFF. The DNA of the CDR3 is TGTGCCAGCAGTGTTAATCTAGTCGGGGGCACTGAAGCTTTCTTT.

This rearrangement joins TRBV7-7 to TRBJ2-5; unclear D gene. This CDR3 spans 14 amino acids. V lost 4 bases and J lost 3, with 12 bases in between. Looked up from germline, CDR1 is SSHAT and CDR2 is FNYEAQ (reference sequence). CDR3 loop: CASSYSVGEETQYF. In nucleotides, the CDR3 is TGTGCCAGCAGCTACTCGGTTGGGGAAGAGACCCAGTACTTC.

This clone was counted between two and nine times. The chain links TRBV6-5 to TRBJ2-1, with 7 bases that match TRBD1. The CDR3 sequence is 14 residues long. The germline gives CDR1 MNHEY, CDR2 SVGAGI. The trim removed 6 bases at V and 5 bases at J, leaving 7 bases unmatched. The CDR3: CASRTGQINNEQFF. For the CDR3, the DNA is TGTGCCAGCAGAACGGGACAGATAAACAATGAGCAGTTCTTC.

This chain connects TRBV6-5 to TRBJ2-7; 7 bases are shared with TRBD2. This CDR3 is built from 12 residues. After removal of 5 bases from V and 7 bases from J, the junction contained 5 bases not matched to a gene. CDR1 is MNHEY and CDR2 is SVGAGI in the germline V gene. CDR3 amino acids: CASSEGGEEQYF. In nucleotides, the CDR3 is TGTGCCAGCAGTGAGGGAGGGGAGGAGCAGTACTTC.

The chain uses TRBV29-1 and TRBJ2-7; the D gene is possibly TRBD1 (6 bases). This CDR3 comprises 13 residues. The germline V and J ends were trimmed by 4 bases and 0 bases, with 10 bases remaining between them. Germline V gives CDR1 SQVTM, CDR2 ANQGSEA. This CDR3 is CSVAIGGSYEQYF. The CDR3 nucleotides read TGCAGCGTTGCCATAGGGGGCTCCTACGAGCAGTACTTC.

This clone was counted at least ten times. The CDR3 DNA is TGTGCCAGCAGCCCTCGGCAGGGGAGCTCCTACGAGCAGTACTTC. Translating it yields CASSPRQGSSYEQYF. The V and J genes are TRBV6-5 and TRBJ2-7; D might be TRBD1 (6 bases). The germline V gene has CDR1 MNHEY and CDR2 SVGAGI. The CDR3 is 15 amino acids. Trimming cost V 6 bases and J 0 bases, with 15 bases left between them.

This clone turned up a few times. The chain has TRBV2 and TRBJ1-1, with 9 bases lining up with TRBD1. Germline values: CDR1 SNHLY, CDR2 FYNNEI. Trimming took 6 bases from V and 3 from J; bases not matched to a gene: 5. The CDR3 has 14 residues. This CDR3 is CASRNRGQYTEAFF. DNA of the CDR3: TGTGCCAGCAGGAACAGGGGGCAATACACTGAAGCTTTCTTT.